The sample holds many counts of the clone carrying this T cell receptor beta chain. Time point in this sample: newly diagnosed GD, antithyroid drugs for less than 3 months. From PBMCs, RNA was extracted and then used to make the TCR library. The data are from a study of regulatory T cells in long-lasting Graves disease. The CDR3 has 17 residues. J gave up 4 bases and V 4 bases, and 16 bases lay outside the gene matches. Germline-derived CDR1 and CDR2 are SGHTA and FQGNSA. Arm-PCR of CDR3 regions and iRepertoire HTBI primers were used to build TCR beta libraries. Each CDR3 protein is one row after TCRdb ran MiXCR on the multiplex PCR reads. The sample yields about 620,000 distinct CDR3 sequences, roughly 16% seen once. The sample was also reused in another study, on T cells in Graves' hyperthyroidism and ophthalmopathy. Per that paper: The TCR CDR3 was amplified in a first-round RT-PCR using the HTBI primer set. The model foresaw ophthalmopathy a median roughly 6 months prior to onset.

Material: peripheral blood mononuclear cells (PBMCs), obtained at new diagnosis, from a patient treated with antithyroid drugs. The sequence derives from a woman aged 25 to 39 with Graves disease. The V gene is TRBV7-2, the J gene TRBJ2-7; the match to TRBD1 covers 7 bases. CDR3 in amino acids: CASSSIKLRDRTYEQYF. In nucleotides, the CDR3 is TGTGCCAGCAGCTCGATCAAATTACGGGACAGAACTTACGAGCAGTACTTC.